Below are 26 T cell receptor beta chains sequenced from a single sample in a study of T cell repertoires in cytomegalovirus infection. MiXCR, run by TCRdb on the reads, gives a single entry per CDR3 protein. The table has roughly 990,000 distinct CDR3 sequences, around 30% seen once; the top ten hold 11% to 15%. For these TCRs, the target antigens are not known. The material sequenced was cultured CD8+ T cells from PBMCs, taken from culture after CMV antigen stimulation. These receptors were collected from a human donor in good health (CMV status not recorded). Some clones in this sample may be carry-over from other donors' samples.

The chain combines TRBV15 with TRBJ2-2, with D perhaps matching TRBD1 or TRBD2 (5 bases each). Between the trimmed V and J ends, which lost 7 bases and 3 bases, there was a span of 21 bases. The CDR3 is made up of 17 amino acids. Germline V CDR1 and CDR2: LNHNV, YYDKDF (reference sequence). CDR3 DNA: TGTGCCACCAAGACGACAGCAGGAGAGAGGGACACCGGGGAGCTGTTTTTT. It yields the protein CATKTTAGERDTGELFF.

V gene TRBV6-1 combines with J gene TRBJ2-7; the D gene could be TRBD1 or TRBD2 (6 bases each). V was trimmed by 8 bases and J by 2 bases, leaving 13 bases between them. Germline lookup yields CDR1 MNHNS and CDR2 SASEGT. The CDR3 loop spans 13 amino acids. The CDR3 here is CASAPGAAYEQYF. The CDR3 coding sequence is TGTGCCAGCGCTCCGGGGGCGGCCTACGAGCAGTACTTC.

The genes are TRBV4-2 and TRBJ1-2; TRBD1 agrees at 9 bases. The CDR3 has 15 amino acids. The ends lost 1 base at V and 4 bases at J; junction bases unmatched: 4. Germline lookup yields CDR1 LGHNA and CDR2 YNFKEQ. The CDR3 reads CASSQGVQGAYGYTF. The CDR3 coding sequence is TGTGCCAGCAGCCAAGGAGTACAGGGGGCCTATGGCTACACCTTC.

The chain joins TRBV27 to TRBJ2-1, with 7 bases lining up with TRBD2. Germline lookup yields CDR1 MNHEY and CDR2 SMNVEV (reference sequence). V was pared by 10 bases and J by 2 bases, with 8 bases of the junction left unmatched. The CDR3 totals 14 residues. CDR3: CATTEGGTYNEQFF. As DNA, the CDR3 is TGTGCCACCACCGAGGGAGGGACCTACAATGAGCAGTTCTTC.

The chain recombines TRBV7-9 with TRBJ1-5; D remains unclear. The CDR3 extends over 21 amino acids. The V end was cut by 2 bases, the J end by 0 bases, with 26 bases between. Germline loops: CDR1 SEHNR, CDR2 FQNEAQ (reference sequence). The CDR3 bases are TGTGCCAGCAGCTTATCGCTTTTAAACCCTAGTGGGGAATATAGCAATCAGCCCCAGCATTTT. Translation: CASSLSLLNPSGEYSNQPQHF.

This clonotype was detected only a few times. The genes are TRBV11-2 and TRBJ2-1, with D perhaps TRBD2 (7 bases). The germline V and J ends were trimmed by 4 bases and 6 bases, with 22 bases remaining between them. Germline values: CDR1 SGHAT, CDR2 FQNNGV. There are 17 residues in the CDR3. DNA of the CDR3: TGTGCCAGCAGCTCGCTGGGCGGGGGCCAAGGTTTCAATGAGCAGTTCTTC. The encoded protein is CASSSLGGGQGFNEQFF. Full variable domain (outside the CDR3, taken from reference TRBV11-2 and TRBJ2-1): EAGVAQSPRYKIIEKRQSVAFWCNPISGHATLYWYQQILGQGPKLLIQFQNNGVVDDSQLPKDRFSAERLKGVDSTLKIQPAKLEDSAVYLCASSSLGGGQGFNEQFFGPGTRLTVL.

The chain's CDR3 is CAISELAGVTNTGELFF. The DNA of the CDR3 is TGTGCCATCAGTGAGCTAGCGGGGGTTACGAACACCGGGGAGCTGTTTTTT. The chain is built from TRBV10-3 and TRBJ2-2, with 10 bases lining up with TRBD2. The CDR3 is made up of 17 amino acids. The germline CDR1 and CDR2 sequences are ENHRY and SYGVKD. The V segment lost 2 bases and the J segment 0 bases; nucleotides outside the gene matches: 3.

This clonotype was recorded a few times. The chain is built from TRBV6-5 and TRBJ2-1, with TRBD1 as a possible D gene (6 bases). Trimming stripped 0 bases from V and 9 bases from J, with 18 bases between. CDR1 and CDR2 from the germline V gene are MNHEY and SVGAGI. The CDR3 covers 16 residues. The CDR3 DNA reads TGTGCCAGCAGTTACTCAAGAGCAGGGGCCGCGACTGAGCAGTTCTTC. Residues: CASSYSRAGAATEQFF.

A word on this clonotype: One end of the junction varies from germline; a read error may be responsible. This chain joins TRBV6-6 and TRBJ1-5; weak D call: TRBD1 (5 bases). The CDR3 is 15 residues long. Per the germline V gene, CDR1 is MNHNY and CDR2 is SVGAGI (reference sequence). The CDR3 DNA reads TGTGCCAGCAGAACCGACAGAGATAGCTATCAGCCCCAGCATTTT. This codes for CASRTDRDSYQPQHF.

This clonotype was seen a few times. The chain couples TRBV12-3 or TRBV12-4 to TRBJ2-7; 9 bases are shared with TRBD2. This CDR3 has 14 residues. Trimming cost V 4 bases and J 4 bases; bases outside gene matches: 5. In DNA form, the CDR3 reads TGTGCCAGCAGTTCGACTAGCGGTTTATACGAGCAGTACTTC. Amino acids: CASSSTSGLYEQYF.

This clonotype appeared once. This chain links TRBV6-2 or TRBV6-3 with TRBJ2-3; D is ambiguous. CDR3 length: 15 residues. CDR1 MNHEY and CDR2 SVGEGT come from the germline V gene. V was clipped by 8 bases and J by 0 bases, with 15 bases between them. The CDR3 nucleotides are TGTGCCAGCCGTTCTATAGCCTCTAGCACAGATACGCAGTATTTT. As protein: CASRSIASSTDTQYF.

This clonotype was seen repeatedly, ten times or more. The chain uses TRBV28 and TRBJ1-1, with TRBD1 matching 7 bases. Germline loops: CDR1 MDHEN, CDR2 SYDVKM. V was pared by 3 bases and J by 3 bases, with 4 bases of the junction left unmatched. CDR3 length equals 14 residues. CDR3: CASSFNRGHTEAFF. The CDR3 DNA sequence: TGTGCCAGCAGTTTTAACAGGGGACACACTGAAGCTTTCTTT.

This clonotype was detected only a few times. The chain joins TRBV6-2 or TRBV6-3 to TRBJ2-2; D is perhaps TRBD2 (5 bases). There are 18 residues in the CDR3. V gave up 7 bases and J gave up 0 bases, with 21 bases separating them. Germline loops: CDR1 MNHEY, CDR2 SVGEGT. The CDR3 nucleotides are TGTGCCAGCAACCTCCCGCGGGCCCAATCCGCGAACACCGGGGAGCTGTTTTTT. Amino acid sequence: CASNLPRAQSANTGELFF.

The gene calls are TRBV5-6 and TRBJ2-7; 7 bases map to TRBD1. V trimming: 3 bases; J trimming: 1 base; junction bases outside the gene matches: 10. This CDR3 is built from 16 residues. Germline CDR1 and CDR2: SGHDT and YYEEEE. CDR3 residues: CASSSYQRDSSYEQYF. The CDR3, as DNA: TGTGCCAGCAGCTCCTACCAAAGGGACAGTTCCTACGAGCAGTACTTC.

The chain is built from TRBV6-1 and TRBJ2-7; D remains ambiguous. The germline V and J ends were trimmed by 4 bases and 1 base, with 14 bases remaining between them. There are 15 residues in the CDR3. Germline-derived CDR1 and CDR2 are MNHNS and SASEGT. The CDR3 is CASSAPPRTSYEQYV. The CDR3 coding sequence is TGTGCCAGCAGTGCTCCCCCCCGGACGTCCTACGAGCAGTACGTC.

The chain combines TRBV11-2 with TRBJ2-7, with D unresolved. Deletions cut 5 bases from V and 3 bases from J, with 11 bases between. The CDR3 extends over 13 amino acids. CDR1 is SGHAT and CDR2 is FQNNGV in the germline V gene. CDR3 nucleotides: TGTGCCAGCAGCCGCCCTTCGGACTACGAGCAGTACGTC. It codes for CASSRPSDYEQYV.

This rearrangement joins TRBV7-2 to TRBJ2-7, with D perhaps TRBD2 (6 bases). Germline assignment: CDR1 SGHTA and CDR2 FQGNSA. V lost 6 bases and J lost 5, with 11 bases in between. This CDR3 spans 12 amino acids. The CDR3 loop is CASRSTSNEQYF. The CDR3 nucleotides are TGTGCCAGCAGGTCGACTAGTAACGAGCAGTACTTC. Variable domain in full (rest from reference TRBV7-2 and TRBJ2-7): GAGVSQSPSNKVTEKGKDVELRCDPISGHTALYWYRQSLGQGLEFLIYFQGNSAPDKSGLPSDRFSAERTGGSVSTLTIQRTQQEDSAVYLCASRSTSNEQYFGPGTRLTVT.

The chain joins TRBV27 to TRBJ1-4; 11 bases map to TRBD1. V lost 6 bases, J lost 10 bases, and 7 bases stayed unmatched. There are 14 residues in the CDR3. Looked up from germline, CDR1 is MNHEY and CDR2 is SMNVEV (reference sequence). The CDR3 DNA is TGTGCCAGCAGCCCGGGGACAGGGGGGGCAAAACTGTTTTTT. It translates to CASSPGTGGAKLFF.

A few counts support this clonotype. V is TRBV12-3 or TRBV12-4 and J is TRBJ1-6; TRBD1 is a possible D gene (5 bases). Trimming pared 0 bases from V and 7 bases from J, leaving 13 bases between. This CDR3 is built from 16 residues. The CDR3 coding sequence is TGTGCCAGCAGTTTAGCATATTACGGGACGAATTCACCCCTCCACTTT. Encoded protein: CASSLAYYGTNSPLHF.

J is TRBJ2-1 and V is TRBV12-3 or TRBV12-4, with TRBD2 matching 12 bases. V lost 2 bases and J lost 9; bases outside the gene matches: 5. This CDR3 has 15 amino acids. CDR3 protein: CASSLLAGGYGEQFF. The CDR3 region has the DNA TGTGCCAGCAGTTTACTAGCGGGGGGGTATGGTGAGCAGTTCTTC.

The gene calls are TRBV5-4 and TRBJ2-4; D gene unclear. CDR3 length: 15 residues. Trimming stripped 2 bases from V and 3 bases from J, with 12 bases between. The germline V gene has CDR1 SGHNT and CDR2 YYREEE (reference sequence). CDR3 nucleotide sequence: TGTGCCAGCAGCTTAAGACGAGGTGGCAAAAACATTCAGTACTTC. Its protein product is CASSLRRGGKNIQYF.

About this clonotype itself: This may come from a read error, since a much larger clone is one base off. The rearrangement uses TRBV7-3 and TRBJ2-1; TRBD1 matches at 8 bases. Trimming removed 4 bases from V and 0 bases from J; junction bases left unmatched: 5. This CDR3 has 16 amino acids. Germline V gene lookup returns CDR1 SGHTA and CDR2 FQGTGA. The CDR3: CASSSPGGNSYNEQFF. The CDR3 region has the DNA TGTGCCAGCAGCTCCCCAGGGGGCAACTCCTACAATGAGCAGTTCTTC. Full variable domain (rest looked up from reference TRBV7-3 and TRBJ2-1): GAGVSQTPSNKVTEKGKYVELRCDPISGHTALYWYRQSLGQGPEFLIYFQGTGAADDSGLPNDRFFAVRPEGSVSTLKIQRTERGDSAVYLCASSSPGGNSYNEQFFGPGTRLTVL.

V usage is TRBV27 and J usage is TRBJ2-1; no definite D call. Trimming shortened V by 0 bases and J by 3 bases, and 12 bases separated the two germline ends. Germline V gene lookup returns CDR1 MNHEY and CDR2 SMNVEV (reference sequence). CDR3 length: 16 residues. CDR3 in amino acids: CASSLSPSLLYNEQFF. The CDR3 DNA follows: TGTGCCAGCAGTTTATCGCCTAGTCTGCTCTACAATGAGCAGTTCTTC.

At least ten counts were recorded for this clonotype. CDR3 DNA: TGTGCCAGCAGCTTAGAGGGATTTTACAATGAGCAGTTCTTC. This gives the protein CASSLEGFYNEQFF. This chain connects TRBV7-2 to TRBJ2-1, with D unclear. The ends were cut back, 1 base at V and 4 bases at J, with 8 bases in the middle. The germline V gene encodes CDR1 SGHTA and CDR2 FQGNSA. CDR3 length: 14 amino acids.

This clonotype was seen a few times. The chain recombines TRBV19 with TRBJ2-1; a weak D match, TRBD1 (5 bases). The CDR3 extends over 16 amino acids. V lost 2 bases, J lost 2 bases, and 13 bases lay in between. Germline CDR1 LNHDA, CDR2 SQIVND (reference sequence). The CDR3 here is CASSIIGQGPYNEQFF. CDR3 DNA sequence: TGTGCCAGTAGTATAATCGGGCAGGGCCCCTACAATGAGCAGTTCTTC. Together with reference TRBV19 and TRBJ2-1, the CDR3 gives the full variable domain: DGGITQSPKYLFRKEGQNVTLSCEQNLNHDAMYWYRQDPGQGLRLIYYSQIVNDFQKGDIAEGYSVSREKKESFPLTVTSAQKNPTAFYLCASSIIGQGPYNEQFFGPGTRLTVL.

This sequence joins TRBV6-1 and TRBJ2-7, with D uncertain. The CDR3 is 17 amino acids. The germline CDR1 and CDR2 sequences are MNHNS and SASEGT. V lost 5 bases and J lost 3, with 23 bases in between. The CDR3 loop reads CASSWAPSPGPFYEQYF. CDR3 nucleotides: TGTGCCAGCAGTTGGGCCCCCAGTCCTGGTCCCTTCTACGAGCAGTACTTC.